This T cell receptor (beta chain) appears in the sequencing data of a study of blood T cell repertoires in COVID-19 (dated by TCRdb to 2020 to 2022). Study-wide context: Samples from collaborators originated in the United States, Italy and Spain and spanned both the acute and convalescent phases of COVID-19. The repertoires were made available in a free public database intended to serve as a resource for research on the immune response to SARS-CoV-2. Subjects who had been exposed to COVID-19, were actively infected with it, or had recovered from it provided the deeply sampled blood TCRbeta repertoires that made up the dataset. A de-identified subject ID, COVID-19 status, age in years and sex were almost always included in the sample metadata. Where HLA class I and class II types were available, the types were taken from metadata supplied by the sample provider, not from assay-based typing. The samples were drawn from the first 160 participants of the ongoing ImmuneRACE study and from 1,200 or so subjects provided by 6 global collaborators. The prospective study material was composed of cDNA or gDNA derived from T cells, B-cell-depleted T cells, or PBMCs.

Beyond this particular receptor, the publication reports: Clinical and demographic metadata were provided uncurated, with the amount varying by source and participant.

TCRbeta CDR3 regions were amplified from genomic DNA by means of the immunoSEQ Assay, a bias-controlled multiplex PCR. The authors' pipeline ran thus. The number of nucleated cells in each sample was estimated by amplification of reference gene primers within the assay. To quantify the absolute abundance of each unique TCRbeta CDR3 rearrangement, sequence reads were collapsed and filtered. For each sample, productive Simpson clonality was calculated as the square root of Simpson's diversity index across productive rearrangements. What TCRdb holds here is the immuneACCESS table cut down to in-frame rearrangements. Part of the clones is not present; checked against another copy, under half of the missing clones reflect an unresolved V gene, and the others are unexplained. V, J and clone size are taken as reported in that table, and D and trimming were inferred from the DNA itself. The sample table contains about 120,000 clones; only one count was recorded for 75% to 90% of them. The ten largest clonotypes hold approximately 1.8% of the sample.

V and J are truncated by 0 bases and 9 bases respectively, leaving an intervening sequence of 15 bases. CDR3 length: 15 amino acids, cysteine to phenylalanine. Only the CDR3 region is kept as DNA, spanning 45 bases read in frame from base 1. The germline V gene encodes CDR1 SGHVS and CDR2 FNYEAQ. The collaborating institutions used their own protocols to collect whole blood in K2EDTA tubes. Collaborator samples were shipped for TCRbeta analysis as frozen whole blood, isolated PBMCs, or DNA extracted from either sample type. Turning to this clone: The clone's antigen remains unknown. Within one base of it there is no much larger clone, and no base qualities were kept.

The V and J segments used are TRBV7-6 and TRBJ2-1; TRBD2 is a possible D gene, resting on 6 matching bases. The specimen sequenced was peripheral blood. The receptor was derived from a man between 65 and 80 years old with acute or convalescent COVID-19. At the DNA level, the sequence is TGTGCCAGCAGCTTAGCGGGAAGGAGGGATAGTGAGCAGTTCTTC. Its translation is CASSLAGRRDSEQFF.